Shown below are 16 T cell receptor beta chains from a single sample sequenced in a study of blood T cell repertoires in COVID-19. Profiled with immunoSEQ multiplex PCR; TCRdb holds only in-frame clones, not every one. There are about 290,000 clones in the sample; around 81% occur only once, and 4.1% lies in the top ten. The sequencing sample was made of peripheral blood. The receptors stem from a woman between 45 and 65 years old with active or convalescent COVID-19.

The chain links TRBV6-1 to TRBJ2-7; tentative D call: TRBD1 (6 bases). V was shortened by 2 bases and J by 6 bases, with 8 bases between the two germline ends. The germline V gene encodes CDR1 MNHNS and CDR2 SASEGT. CDR3 length equals 12 residues. CDR3 in amino acids: CASSEWGPEQYF. DNA for the CDR3: TGTGCCAGCAGTGAATGGGGGCCCGAGCAGTACTTC.

The V call is TRBV3-1 (or the pseudogene TRBV3-2), the J call TRBJ2-7; the match to TRBD1 covers 7 bases. CDR3 size: 18 residues. From germline, CDR1 is LGHDT and CDR2 YNNKEL (reference sequence). V lost 4 bases, J lost 6 bases, and 21 bases stayed unmatched. The CDR3 bases are TGTGCCAGCAGCCGTAGACAGGGTATTTTGGCGATGTCCGTCGAGCAGTACTTC. It is translated as CASSRRQGILAMSVEQYF.

The chain links TRBV12-3 or TRBV12-4 to TRBJ1-1; D remains ambiguous. This CDR3 is built from 13 residues. V was cut by 7 bases and J by 5 bases, with 14 bases left in between. CDR3 bases: TGTGCCAGCACCGGGAATTTGGGGACTGAAGCTTTCTTT. It is translated as CASTGNLGTEAFF.

This chain links TRBV7-3 with TRBJ2-1; TRBD1 agrees at 9 bases. V lost 1 base to trimming and J lost 5 bases; unmatched junction nucleotides: 9. The length of the CDR3 is 17 residues. The V gene's germline CDR1 is SGHTA and CDR2 FQGTGA. CDR3 protein: CASSLRQIGTGNNEQFF. In DNA, the CDR3 is TGTGCCAGCAGCTTAAGACAAATCGGGACAGGGAACAATGAGCAGTTCTTC. The complete variable domain, with remaining parts taken from reference TRBV7-3 and TRBJ2-1, reads GAGVSQTPSNKVTEKGKYVELRCDPISGHTALYWYRQSLGQGPEFLIYFQGTGAADDSGLPNDRFFAVRPEGSVSTLKIQRTERGDSAVYLCASSLRQIGTGNNEQFFGPGTRLTVL.

V usage is TRBV27 and J usage is TRBJ2-5, with D possibly matching TRBD2 (5 bases). CDR1 and CDR2 from the germline V gene are MNHEY and SMNVEV (reference sequence). V shed 3 bases and J shed 5 bases, with 10 bases lying between them. The CDR3 is made up of 13 amino acids. The CDR3 reads CASSFRGRETQYF. The CDR3 nucleotides read TGTGCCAGCAGTTTTCGAGGGCGCGAGACCCAGTACTTC.

This clone was seen a few times. The CDR3 nucleotides are TGCGCCAGCAGCCAAGGGACAGGGGGCGAAGCTTTCTTT. This sequence encodes CASSQGTGGEAFF. This rearrangement joins TRBV5-1 to TRBJ1-1; 12 nucleotides agree with TRBD1. From germline, CDR1 is SGHRS and CDR2 YFSETQ. CDR3 length: 13 residues. Trimming took 4 bases from V and 8 from J; bases not matched to a gene: 3.

V is TRBV5-4 and J is TRBJ2-7; weak D call: TRBD1 (6 bases). Trimming pared 0 bases from V and 4 bases from J, leaving 11 bases between. This CDR3 is 14 amino acids long. CDR1 is SGHNT, CDR2 YYREEE, per germline (reference sequence). The CDR3 sequence: CASSLGLDRYEQYF. The CDR3 DNA is TGTGCCAGCAGCTTGGGGCTGGACAGATACGAGCAGTACTTC.

The rearrangement links TRBV29-1 to TRBJ1-1; the D is unclear. V shed 4 bases and J shed 1 base, with 7 bases lying between them. CDR1 and CDR2 (germline): SQVTM, ANQGSEA. The CDR3 spans 12 residues. CDR3 sequence (DNA): TGCAGCGTTGGACAACCGAACACTGAAGCTTTCTTT. Encoded protein: CSVGQPNTEAFF.

The CDR3 sequence: CATSGGTSGSNEQFF. As DNA, the CDR3 is TGTGCCACCAGTGGCGGGACTAGCGGGTCCAATGAGCAGTTCTTC. The chain employs TRBV24-1 and TRBJ2-1; 12 bases agree with TRBD2. CDR1 KGHDR and CDR2 SFDVKD come from the germline V gene. The CDR3 sequence is 15 residues long. The junction had 4 bases not matched to a gene; V was cut back by 5 bases and J by 6 bases.

The V gene is TRBV15, the J gene TRBJ2-4; no definite D call. The CDR3 is made up of 13 amino acids. The germline V gene encodes CDR1 LNHNV and CDR2 YYDKDF (reference sequence). V was trimmed by 0 bases and J by 7 bases, leaving 7 bases between them. The CDR3 loop reads CATSRDILNIQYF. CDR3 bases: TGTGCCACCAGCAGAGATATTCTGAACATTCAGTACTTC.

This sequence joins TRBV27 and TRBJ2-7, with unresolved D. Germline V gene sequence: CDR1 MNHEY, CDR2 SMNVEV (reference sequence). V lost 0 bases to trimming and J lost 0 bases, with 9 bases between them. This CDR3 has 15 amino acids. In DNA form, the CDR3 reads TGTGCCAGCAGTTTATCTGGCACGAACTCCTACGAGCAGTACTTC. Protein sequence: CASSLSGTNSYEQYF.

The rearrangement links TRBV23-1 to TRBJ2-3; 11 bases align to TRBD2. TRBV23-1 is known as an ORF, though its function is uncertain. The CDR3 spans 17 residues. V was pared by 0 bases and J by 2 bases, with 4 bases of the junction left unmatched. CDR3 in DNA: TGCGCCAGCAGTCAATCGGGTAGCGGGAGGGCCACAGATACGCAGTATTTT. This translates into CASSQSGSGRATDTQYF.

A single count supports this clone. CDR3 DNA: TGTGCCAGCAGCTATGGAGGGTTGAAGGGGGCAGGTGAGCAGTTCTTC. Translated, it gives CASSYGGLKGAGEQFF. This chain uses TRBV7-6 with TRBJ2-1, with D perhaps matching TRBD1 (7 bases). V gave up 4 bases and J gave up 9 bases, with 22 bases separating them. This CDR3 contains 16 residues. Germline CDR1 SGHVS, CDR2 FNYEAQ.

The chain joins TRBV9 to TRBJ1-2; tentatively, D is TRBD1 (6 bases). In germline, CDR1 is SGDLS, CDR2 YYNGEE. V was cut by 3 bases and J by 4 bases, with 16 bases left in between. The CDR3 runs to 15 residues. This chain's CDR3 is CASSDRVGALYGYTF. The CDR3 DNA reads TGTGCCAGCAGCGATAGAGTGGGGGCCCTCTATGGCTACACCTTC.

This chain links TRBV14 with TRBJ2-1, with 7 nucleotides matching TRBD2. This CDR3 has 16 amino acids. With 4 bases clipped from V and 6 bases from J, the junction kept 12 bases outside the gene matches. The germline CDR1 and CDR2 sequences are SGHDN and FVKESK. The CDR3 DNA follows: TGTGCCAGCAGCCGTACGACTAGCCCTTCGTCCAATGAGCAGTTCTTC. Its translation: CASSRTTSPSSNEQFF.

In DNA form, the CDR3 reads TGTGCCAACCAACCGGGACAGGGGACAGATACGCAGTATTTT. Its translation is CANQPGQGTDTQYF. V is TRBV2 and J is TRBJ2-3, with 10 bases fitting TRBD1. The CDR3 is 14 residues long. With V trimmed by 10 bases and J by 3 bases, 7 bases remained unmatched. Germline-derived CDR1 and CDR2 are SNHLY and FYNNEI.